This TCR beta chain appears in the sequencing data of a study of T cells in Graves' hyperthyroidism and ophthalmopathy. On the study more broadly: Peripheral blood was taken when the disease was first diagnosed, before any treatment began. Overall study findings and caveats: In the blood, most expanded thyroid clonotypes above 0.001 appeared as well.

TCR beta CDR3 region amplification was performed from RNA transcripts. RT-PCR in the first round (using the HTBI primer set) targeted the TCR CDR3. TCRdb processed the multiplex PCR reads anew with MiXCR; each CDR3 protein has one entry. This sample carries about 250,000 distinct CDR3 sequences, around 26% of them seen once, and the ten largest clones take around 40%. As to this clonotype: Its antigen is as yet unknown.

V was trimmed by 7 bases and J by 7 bases, leaving 10 bases between them. Germline V gene data show CDR1 as MNHEY and CDR2 as SMNVEV (reference sequence). The CDR3 length is 12 residues. The sequenced sample consisted of blood. This chain joins TRBV27 and TRBJ2-2; no reliable D call. This sequence was found in a middle-aged woman with Graves' ophthalmopathy. The DNA of the CDR3 is TGTGCCAGCATCAAGAGCATCGGGGAGCTGTTTTTT. Its translation: CASIKSIGELFF.